Below, 23 T cell receptor beta chains from the same sample are listed, as sequenced in a study of graft-versus-host responses after intestinal transplantation. For these receptors, no antigen is known. Assay: immunoSEQ multiplex PCR; the TCRdb copy retains only in-frame clones and omits some. The sample yields over 75,000 clones, around 90% seen once. The input for sequencing was unstimulated CD8+ T cells sorted from spleen or lymph node cells, taken before transplant. The receptors were gathered from a human donor who was the organ donor for an intestinal transplant.

The chain is built from TRBV13 and TRBJ2-3, with no clear D. The CDR3 spans 12 residues. Germline V gene data show CDR1 as PRHDT and CDR2 as FYEKMQ (reference sequence). The V end was cut by 2 bases, the J end by 5 bases, with 5 bases between. CDR3 loop: CASSLSGDTQYF. The CDR3 coding sequence is TGTGCCAGCAGCTTAAGTGGAGATACGCAGTATTTT.

V gene TRBV7-9 combines with J gene TRBJ1-2; the D gene is possibly TRBD1 (6 bases). Trimming pared 3 bases from V and 1 base from J, leaving 12 bases between. CDR1 is SEHNR and CDR2 is FQNEAQ in the germline V gene (reference sequence). CDR3 size: 15 residues. The CDR3 DNA is TGTGCCAGCAGCTTTTGGGGGCGTTTTAACTATGGCTACACCTTC. Protein: CASSFWGRFNYGYTF.

The V call is TRBV10-3, the J call TRBJ2-1; 8 bases line up with TRBD2. CDR1 is ENHRY, CDR2 SYGVKD, per germline. J lost 6 bases, V lost 3 bases, and 7 bases had no gene match. This CDR3 is 15 amino acids long. The CDR3 is CAISETGLVGNEQFF. CDR3 sequence (DNA): TGTGCCATCAGTGAAACGGGACTAGTCGGCAATGAGCAGTTCTTC.

This clone was seen once. V usage is TRBV4-2 and J usage is TRBJ2-2; TRBD2 is a possible D gene (7 bases). Looked up from germline, CDR1 is LGHNA and CDR2 is YNFKEQ. The CDR3 covers 17 residues. Trimming took off 3 bases at V and 3 bases at J, with 17 bases between the two ends. This chain's CDR3 is CASSHGRGGMDTGELFF. CDR3 sequence (DNA): TGTGCCAGCAGCCACGGAAGGGGGGGAATGGACACCGGGGAGCTGTTTTTT.

This clone was seen just once. V and J are TRBV6-5 and TRBJ1-5; D possibly corresponds to TRBD1 (6 bases). CDR1 MNHEY and CDR2 SVGAGI come from the germline V gene. The CDR3 extends over 13 amino acids. V lost 8 bases and J 4 bases, leaving 12 bases between the germline ends. The CDR3 DNA sequence: TGTGCCAGCTCGGACAGTATGAATCAGCCCCAGCATTTT. Amino acids: CASSDSMNQPQHF.

V is TRBV9 and J is TRBJ1-5; D ambiguous. Germline assignment: CDR1 SGDLS and CDR2 YYNGEE. V was clipped by 0 bases and J by 2 bases, with 9 bases between them. The CDR3 is 15 amino acids. The CDR3 reads CASSVDAGGNQPQHF. CDR3 bases: TGTGCCAGCAGCGTAGATGCGGGCGGCAATCAGCCCCAGCATTTT.

This chain links TRBV13 with TRBJ1-2; D may be TRBD1 (6 bases). V was trimmed by 4 bases and J by 4 bases, leaving 22 bases between them. CDR1 is PRHDT and CDR2 is FYEKMQ in the germline V gene (reference sequence). This CDR3 has 17 amino acids. The CDR3 DNA is TGTGCCAGCAGCTCCCGACAGGACTTCGGCCCTACCTATGGCTACACCTTC. It is translated as CASSSRQDFGPTYGYTF.

The rearrangement uses TRBV19 and TRBJ1-4; D ambiguous. Trimming left V 4 bases short and J 3 bases short, with 15 bases between. Germline CDR1 LNHDA, CDR2 SQIVND (reference sequence). CDR3 size: 16 residues. Here the CDR3 DNA reads TGTGCCAGTAGTAACGTAGGGAGATTTGCTAATGAAAAACTGTTTTTT. Protein sequence: CASSNVGRFANEKLFF.

The chain uses TRBV9 and TRBJ2-2; TRBD2 matches 11 bases. The V gene end was trimmed by 4 bases and the J gene end by 0 bases; junction bases not matched to a gene: 5. The CDR3 loop spans 17 amino acids. Germline values: CDR1 SGDLS, CDR2 YYNGEE. CDR3 DNA sequence: TGTGCCAGCAGCACTCCACTAGCGGGAGCGAACACCGGGGAGCTGTTTTTT. Translating it yields CASSTPLAGANTGELFF.

The V call is TRBV27, the J call TRBJ2-7, with D hard to call. This CDR3 spans 14 amino acids. In germline, CDR1 is MNHEY, CDR2 SMNVEV (reference sequence). V dropped 5 bases and J dropped 6 bases, with 17 bases sitting between them. CDR3 loop: CASSPLPQTGEQYF. CDR3 DNA: TGTGCCAGCAGTCCCCTCCCGCAGACCGGCGAGCAGTACTTC.

V and J are TRBV4-1 and TRBJ2-1; a possible D gene is TRBD2 (7 bases). Germline lookup yields CDR1 MGHRA and CDR2 YSYEKL. V dropped 3 bases and J dropped 0 bases, with 18 bases sitting between them. This CDR3 contains 18 residues. The CDR3: CASSHLGGGGLSYNEQFF. The CDR3 DNA sequence: TGCGCCAGCAGCCACCTAGGTGGGGGGGGGCTCTCCTACAATGAGCAGTTCTTC.

This chain links TRBV28 with TRBJ2-4, with D perhaps given as TRBD1 or TRBD2 (6 bases each). CDR3 size: 17 residues. With 6 bases removed from V and 1 base from J, the gap between germline ends came to 19 bases. Per germline, CDR1 MDHEN and CDR2 SYDVKM. The chain's CDR3 is CASSRLGGVGAKNIQYF. The CDR3 nucleotides are TGTGCCAGCAGCCGCCTCGGGGGCGTGGGGGCCAAAAACATTCAGTACTTC.

This sequence joins TRBV6-4 and TRBJ1-2, with a weak D call TRBD1 (6 bases). The CDR3 runs 17 residues. V was shortened by 5 bases and J by 2 bases, with 21 bases between the two germline ends. Germline V gives CDR1 MRHNA, CDR2 SNTAGT. The CDR3 DNA follows: TGTGCCAGCAGTCCTTTCACTCGGACAGATGGAAACTATGGCTACACCTTC. Amino acid sequence: CASSPFTRTDGNYGYTF.

This rearrangement joins TRBV27 to TRBJ1-1; D is uncertain. V gave up 6 bases and J gave up 4 bases, with 6 bases separating them. In germline, CDR1 is MNHEY, CDR2 SMNVEV (reference sequence). The CDR3 has 11 amino acids. The CDR3 bases are TGTGCCAGCAGCGAAGGCACTGAAGCTTTCTTT. Its translation: CASSEGTEAFF.

This sequence joins TRBV7-2 and TRBJ1-6; D remains unclear. The CDR3 has 16 residues. The germline V gene encodes CDR1 SGHTA and CDR2 FQGNSA. V gave up 5 bases and J gave up 10 bases, with 21 bases separating them. CDR3 coding DNA: TGTGCCAGCAGCCCCGAGCCCCAAGGTGGGAGGTCACCCCTCCACTTT. Its protein is CASSPEPQGGRSPLHF.

This chain links TRBV5-4 with TRBJ2-5; D is unclear. The CDR3 is made up of 13 amino acids. Deletions cut 0 bases from V and 3 bases from J, with 6 bases between. Germline values: CDR1 SGHNT, CDR2 YYREEE (reference sequence). The CDR3 sequence: CASSLGSKETQYF. The CDR3 DNA reads TGTGCCAGCAGCTTGGGCAGTAAAGAGACCCAGTACTTC.

This chain uses TRBV5-6 with TRBJ2-1, with 8 bases aligning to TRBD2. The CDR3 is made up of 15 amino acids. The V segment lost 0 bases and the J segment 7 bases; nucleotides outside the gene matches: 6. Germline CDR1 is SGHDT and CDR2 is YYEEEE. The DNA of the CDR3 is TGTGCCAGCAGCTTGGGAGCGGGGGAGTGGAATGAGCAGTTCTTC. Translating gives CASSLGAGEWNEQFF.

The V call is TRBV9, the J call TRBJ2-5; TRBD2 matches 9 bases. The germline gives CDR1 SGDLS, CDR2 YYNGEE. Trimming took 2 bases from V and 2 from J; bases not matched to a gene: 4. The CDR3 runs to 15 residues. The CDR3 region has the DNA TGTGCCAGCAGCGTTTATACTAGCGGGCAAGAGACCCAGTACTTC. Translation: CASSVYTSGQETQYF.

This rearrangement joins TRBV5-1 to TRBJ1-1; 8 bases map to TRBD1. CDR1 and CDR2 from the germline V gene are SGHRS and YFSETQ. Trimming cost V 0 bases and J 3 bases; bases outside gene matches: 10. There are 17 residues in the CDR3. The CDR3 sequence is CASSLGGQGVFYTEAFF. CDR3 in DNA: TGCGCCAGCAGCTTGGGCGGACAGGGCGTCTTCTACACTGAAGCTTTCTTT.

The rearrangement links TRBV28 to TRBJ1-1; D gene ambiguous. This CDR3 comprises 16 residues. V was clipped by 7 bases and J by 1 base, with 19 bases between them. Germline loops: CDR1 MDHEN, CDR2 SYDVKM. The CDR3 DNA is TGTGCCAGCATTACGATAGGACTTGCAGCGAACACTGAAGCTTTCTTT. Translated, it gives CASITIGLAANTEAFF.

The J gene is TRBJ2-7, the V gene TRBV10-1; TRBD1 agrees at 8 bases. The CDR3 sequence is 14 residues long. Germline V CDR1 and CDR2: WNHNN, SYGVQD (reference sequence). After removal of 8 bases from V and 4 bases from J, the junction contained 10 bases not matched to a gene. The CDR3 reads CASLWTGLTYEQYF. The DNA for the CDR3 is TGCGCCAGCCTTTGGACAGGGCTTACTTACGAGCAGTACTTC.

The V and J genes are TRBV10-1 and TRBJ1-6; 9 nucleotides align to TRBD1. The trim removed 0 bases at V and 9 bases at J, leaving 0 bases unmatched. Germline V CDR1 and CDR2: WNHNN, SYGVQD (reference sequence). CDR3 length: 14 amino acids. DNA for the CDR3: TGCGCCAGCAGTGAGTCGACAGGGGGTTCACCCCTCCACTTT. Its protein is CASSESTGGSPLHF.

The chain uses TRBV6-5 and TRBJ1-3; 7 bases agree with TRBD1. The CDR3 is 15 residues long. CDR1 is MNHEY, CDR2 SVGAGI, per germline. The junction had 7 bases not matched to a gene; V was cut back by 6 bases and J by 2 bases. CDR3 residues: CASRPGTEAGNTIYF. In nucleotides, the CDR3 is TGTGCCAGCAGACCCGGGACAGAGGCTGGAAACACCATATATTTT.